This T cell receptor (beta chain) was sequenced for a study of blood T cell repertoires in COVID-19. At the level of the study: Material from acute and convalescent COVID-19 was sourced from the United States, Italy and Spain. T cells, B-cell-depleted T cells, or PBMCs supplied cDNA or gDNA.

Original processing notes: Using reference gene primer amplification, nucleated cell counts were estimated. TCRdb's copy holds only in-frame clones and misses some; the assay was immunoSEQ multiplex PCR. V and J calls and clone size are given by that table; D and trimming were obtained from the DNA. This repertoire shows about 210,000 clones, 88% found once; its top ten account for under 2%. This clone was recorded a few times. The ends lost 5 bases at V and 5 bases at J; junction bases unmatched: 11. The germline V gene encodes CDR1 MNHEY and CDR2 SMNVEV (reference sequence). The CDR3 is 16 amino acids.

The V gene is TRBV27, the J gene TRBJ1-2, with 10 bases matching TRBD1. The sequenced material came from peripheral blood. This receptor was taken from a man younger than 30 with active or convalescent COVID-19. CDR3 amino acids: CASSPTRGQGGYGYTF. DNA for the CDR3: TGTGCCAGCAGTCCCACCCGCGGACAGGGGGGATATGGCTACACCTTC.